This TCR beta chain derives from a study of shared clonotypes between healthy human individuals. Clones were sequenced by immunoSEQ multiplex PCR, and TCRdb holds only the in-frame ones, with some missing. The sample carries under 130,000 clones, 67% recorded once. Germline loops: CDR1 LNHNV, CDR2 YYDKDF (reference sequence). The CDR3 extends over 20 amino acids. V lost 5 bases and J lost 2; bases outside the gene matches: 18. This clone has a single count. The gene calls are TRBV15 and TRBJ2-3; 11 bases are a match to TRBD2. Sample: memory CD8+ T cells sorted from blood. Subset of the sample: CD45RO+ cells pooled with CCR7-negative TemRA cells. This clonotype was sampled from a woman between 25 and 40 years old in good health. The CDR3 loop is CATSYMLGLAGGTNTDTQYF. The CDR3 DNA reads TGTGCCACCAGCTACATGCTGGGGCTAGCGGGAGGAACGAACACAGATACGCAGTATTTT. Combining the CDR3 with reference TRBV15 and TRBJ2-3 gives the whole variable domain DAMVIQNPRYQVTQFGKPVTLSCSQTLNHNVMYWYQQKSSQAPKLLFHYYDKDFNNEADTPDNFQSRRPNTSFCFLDIRSPGLGDTAMYLCATSYMLGLAGGTNTDTQYFGPGTRLTVL.